One sample yielded the 32 T cell receptor beta chains listed below, sequenced in a study of blood T cell repertoires in COVID-19. Clones were read by immunoSEQ multiplex PCR, and TCRdb kept only the in-frame ones, dropping some. The sample shows more than 300,000 clones, roughly 90% of them seen only once. The sample comprised PBMCs or T cells enriched from blood (not recorded which). The receptors derive from a woman between 35 and 50 years old who had been exposed to COVID-19.

The chain links TRBV18 to TRBJ1-3; D might be TRBD1 (5 bases). V lost 3 bases, J lost 4 bases, and 22 bases lay in between. Germline CDR1 and CDR2: KGHSH and LQKENI. The CDR3 has 18 residues. CDR3: CASSPLGSRGKAGNTIYF. The CDR3, as DNA: TGTGCCAGCTCACCTTTGGGCAGTAGGGGAAAAGCAGGAAACACCATATATTTT. Together with reference TRBV18 and TRBJ1-3, the CDR3 gives the full variable domain: NAGVMQNPRHLVRRRGQEARLRCSPMKGHSHVYWYRQLPEEGLKFMVYLQKENIIDESGMPKERFSAEFPKEGPSILRIQQVVRGDSAAYFCASSPLGSRGKAGNTIYFGEGSWLTVV.

J is TRBJ1-3 and V is TRBV15, with 9 bases fitting TRBD1. V was clipped by 3 bases and J by 3 bases; unmatched bases: 6. Germline CDR1 reads LNHNV; CDR2 reads YYDKDF (reference sequence). This CDR3 has 16 residues. CDR3 loop: CATSSGRQGGGNTIYF. The CDR3 DNA is TGTGCCACCAGCAGCGGCAGACAGGGGGGTGGAAACACCATATATTTT.

A single count supports this clone. The chain uses TRBV24-1 and TRBJ2-7; unclear D gene. Trimming pared 4 bases from V and 7 bases from J, leaving 13 bases between. CDR3 size: 13 residues. The germline V gene has CDR1 KGHDR and CDR2 SFDVKD. In nucleotides, the CDR3 is TGTGCCACCAGTGACCCGGTCGGGTGGGAGCAGTACTTC. Its translation: CATSDPVGWEQYF.

The CDR3 DNA sequence: TGTGCCAGCAGCTTACGGGCCGACAGGGATCAGCCCCAGCATTTT. Translated, it gives CASSLRADRDQPQHF. The chain has TRBV7-9 and TRBJ1-5; 7 bases fit TRBD1. This CDR3 is built from 15 residues. CDR1 is SEHNR, CDR2 FQNEAQ, per germline (reference sequence). With V trimmed by 2 bases and J by 5 bases, 6 bases remained unmatched.

This chain links TRBV5-4 with TRBJ1-2, with 9 bases lining up with TRBD1. The CDR3 consists of 14 residues. J lost 4 bases, V lost 4 bases, and 5 bases had no gene match. Germline V gene lookup returns CDR1 SGHNT and CDR2 YYREEE (reference sequence). The CDR3 bases are TGTGCCAGCAGCCCGGGGGACAGGGCCTATGGCTACACCTTC. This gives the protein CASSPGDRAYGYTF. Drawing the rest from reference TRBV5-4 and TRBJ1-2, the complete variable domain is ETGVTQSPTHLIKTRGQQVTLRCSSQSGHNTVSWYQQALGQGPQFIFQYYREEENGRGNFPPRFSGLQFPNYSSELNVNALELDDSALYLCASSPGDRAYGYTFGSGTRLTVV.

The chain links TRBV18 to TRBJ2-1; D is possibly TRBD1 (6 bases). Germline CDR1 and CDR2: KGHSH and LQKENI. The CDR3 consists of 17 residues. V lost 3 bases to trimming and J lost 0 bases, with 15 bases between them. The CDR3 nucleotides read TGTGCCAGCTCACCGCGACAGGCCAGGAGCTCCTACAATGAGCAGTTCTTC. Its protein product is CASSPRQARSSYNEQFF.

V gene TRBV11-3 combines with J gene TRBJ2-1, with D unresolved. The CDR3 totals 10 residues. V lost 4 bases and J lost 10, with 5 bases in between. In germline, CDR1 is SGHNT, CDR2 YENEEA. The CDR3 nucleotides are TGTGCCAGCAGCTCCGGGGAGCAGTTCTTC. Its translation is CASSSGEQFF.

J is TRBJ1-3 and V is TRBV19; TRBD1 is a possible D gene (5 bases). The V end was cut by 4 bases, the J end by 0 bases, with 13 bases between. This CDR3 contains 16 residues. CDR1 is LNHDA and CDR2 is SQIVND in the germline V gene (reference sequence). For the CDR3, the DNA is TGTGCCAGTAGTAGCCACAGGAGTCGCTCTGGAAACACCATATATTTT. As protein: CASSSHRSRSGNTIYF.

This clone has a single count. The V gene is TRBV27, the J gene TRBJ1-6, with 9 bases fitting TRBD1. Germline loops: CDR1 MNHEY, CDR2 SMNVEV (reference sequence). The CDR3 is 13 residues long. Trimming removed 8 bases from V and 8 bases from J; junction bases left unmatched: 4. The CDR3 is CASRDRAYSPLHF. DNA for the CDR3: TGTGCCAGCCGGGACAGGGCGTATTCACCCCTCCACTTT.

V usage is TRBV4-1 and J usage is TRBJ2-5; 9 bases agree with TRBD1. The CDR3 spans 16 residues. J was trimmed by 4 bases and V by 0 bases; bases with no gene match: 6. The germline V gene encodes CDR1 MGHRA and CDR2 YSYEKL. The CDR3 here is CASSQEGTGRGETQYF. Written as DNA, the CDR3 is TGCGCCAGCAGCCAAGAAGGGACAGGGAGAGGAGAGACCCAGTACTTC.

The chain has TRBV10-3 and TRBJ2-1; maybe TRBD2 (5 bases). The CDR3 runs to 14 residues. Germline loops: CDR1 ENHRY, CDR2 SYGVKD. Trimming took off 5 bases at V and 9 bases at J, with 17 bases between the two ends. In nucleotides, the CDR3 is TGTGCCATCAGTTCAACTAGTAACGTCGGTGAGCAGTTCTTC. Protein: CAISSTSNVGEQFF.

The rearrangement joins TRBV12-3 or TRBV12-4 to TRBJ1-1; no clear D gene. The CDR3 runs 13 residues. The V end was cut by 7 bases, the J end by 2 bases, with 11 bases between. In DNA, the CDR3 is TGTGCCAGCATGGAGAGTGCTAACACTGAAGCTTTCTTT. It is translated as CASMESANTEAFF.

This chain joins TRBV29-1 and TRBJ1-3; D is unclear. The CDR3 covers 11 residues. CDR1 is SQVTM, CDR2 ANQGSEA, per germline. V was trimmed by 5 bases and J by 4 bases, leaving 6 bases between them. The DNA for the CDR3 is TGCAGCGTTCGGGTAGGAAACACCATATATTTT. It translates to CSVRVGNTIYF.

The chain employs TRBV3-1 (or the pseudogene TRBV3-2) and TRBJ2-2; 7 bases align to TRBD2. Germline CDR1 and CDR2: LGHDT and YNNKEL (reference sequence). The CDR3 runs 19 residues. J was trimmed by 4 bases and V by 4 bases; bases with no gene match: 18. The CDR3 spells CASSPRDRAGEGSTGELFF. Written as DNA, the CDR3 is TGTGCCAGCAGCCCAAGAGACCGGGCGGGAGAAGGTTCCACCGGGGAGCTGTTTTTT.

The J gene is TRBJ1-5, the V gene TRBV7-9; no definite D call. V was trimmed by 4 bases and J by 4 bases, leaving 8 bases between them. CDR1 is SEHNR and CDR2 is FQNEAQ in the germline V gene (reference sequence). The CDR3 totals 13 residues. As DNA, the CDR3 is TGTGCCAGCAGCTCCGACTCTAATCAGCCCCAGCATTTT. Residues: CASSSDSNQPQHF.

This chain links TRBV7-9 with TRBJ1-4; 10 bases map to TRBD1. Trimming took 4 bases from V and 1 from J; bases not matched to a gene: 3. Per the germline V gene, CDR1 is SEHNR and CDR2 is FQNEAQ (reference sequence). This CDR3 contains 16 residues. The CDR3 bases are TGTGCCAGCAGCTCGACAGGGGGCGGAACTAATGAAAAACTGTTTTTT. This sequence encodes CASSSTGGGTNEKLFF.

The gene calls are TRBV28 and TRBJ1-2; 7 bases line up with TRBD1. The CDR3 extends over 13 amino acids. The germline gives CDR1 MDHEN, CDR2 SYDVKM. The trim removed 6 bases at V and 2 bases at J, leaving 3 bases unmatched. The CDR3 DNA reads as TGTGCCAGCAGACCGACAGGGAACTATGGCTACACCTTC. It specifies CASRPTGNYGYTF.

The V gene is TRBV3-1 (or the pseudogene TRBV3-2), the J gene TRBJ1-5; 9 bases line up with TRBD1. This CDR3 spans 14 amino acids. With 6 bases clipped from V and 1 base from J, the junction kept 1 base outside the gene matches. Germline CDR1 is LGHDT and CDR2 is YNNKEL (reference sequence). This CDR3 is CASRGQGSNQPQHF. The DNA of the CDR3 is TGTGCCAGCAGGGGACAGGGAAGCAATCAGCCCCAGCATTTT.

This chain uses TRBV5-4 with TRBJ2-6, with a weak D call TRBD1 (5 bases). Trimming shortened V by 3 bases and J by 2 bases, and 9 bases separated the two germline ends. The CDR3 consists of 15 residues. From germline, CDR1 is SGHNT and CDR2 YYREEE (reference sequence). The CDR3 spells CASSSQGTGANVLTF. The CDR3, as DNA: TGTGCCAGCAGCTCTCAGGGAACTGGGGCCAACGTCCTGACTTTC.

The J gene is TRBJ2-5, the V gene TRBV11-3; TRBD2 matches 14 bases. V lost 3 bases and J lost 1; bases outside the gene matches: 7. Germline values: CDR1 SGHNT, CDR2 YENEEA. The CDR3 loop spans 18 amino acids. CDR3 in amino acids: CASSLGGLAGGSQETQYF. In DNA, the CDR3 is TGTGCCAGCAGCTTGGGCGGACTAGCGGGAGGAAGCCAAGAGACCCAGTACTTC. Full variable domain (outside the CDR3, taken from reference TRBV11-3 and TRBJ2-5): EAGVVQSPRYKIIEKKQPVAFWCNPISGHNTLYWYLQNLGQGPELLIRYENEEAVDDSQLPKDRFSAERLKGVDSTLKIQPAELGDSAVYLCASSLGGLAGGSQETQYFGPGTRLLVL.

The CDR3 protein is CASRRTGNTDTQYF. The CDR3 DNA reads TGTGCCAGCAGACGGACAGGGAACACAGATACGCAGTATTTT. The genes are TRBV11-2 and TRBJ2-3; 8 bases match TRBD1. V shed 6 bases and J 2 bases; nucleotides not matched to a gene: 4. The CDR3 sequence is 14 residues long. The germline V gene has CDR1 SGHAT and CDR2 FQNNGV. The variable domain in full, with the rest retrieved from reference TRBV11-2 and TRBJ2-3, is EAGVAQSPRYKIIEKRQSVAFWCNPISGHATLYWYQQILGQGPKLLIQFQNNGVVDDSQLPKDRFSAERLKGVDSTLKIQPAKLEDSAVYLCASRRTGNTDTQYFGPGTRLTVL.

The J gene is TRBJ2-7, the V gene TRBV5-1, with D perhaps TRBD1 (6 bases). Trimming took 3 bases from V and 3 from J, leaving 19 bases between them. Germline V gene sequence: CDR1 SGHRS, CDR2 YFSETQ. This CDR3 comprises 16 residues. CDR3 amino acids: CASSSRNRVRGYEQYF. The CDR3, as DNA: TGCGCCAGCAGCTCGAGAAACAGGGTTCGGGGCTACGAGCAGTACTTC.

The chain combines TRBV5-1 with TRBJ2-1; the D gene is possibly TRBD1 (7 bases). Germline CDR1 SGHRS, CDR2 YFSETQ. The CDR3 length is 18 residues. V was clipped by 0 bases and J by 6 bases, with 22 bases between them. The CDR3 DNA follows: TGCGCCAGCAGCTTGGTAGGTCAGGGGGGTTTTCTAGGCAATGAGCAGTTCTTC. It codes for CASSLVGQGGFLGNEQFF.

This chain joins TRBV11-3 and TRBJ2-5, with TRBD1 matching over 11 bases. Trimming at V came to 5 bases and at J to 5 bases, leaving 4 bases not matched to a gene. The CDR3 sequence is 14 residues long. The V gene's germline CDR1 is SGHNT and CDR2 YENEEA. The CDR3 spells CASSAGTGGETQYF. In nucleotides, the CDR3 is TGTGCCAGCAGCGCCGGGACAGGGGGGGAGACCCAGTACTTC.

The chain combines TRBV5-4 with TRBJ1-2, with 8 bases identical to TRBD1. V was clipped by 4 bases and J by 6 bases; unmatched bases: 17. CDR3 length equals 17 residues. Per germline, CDR1 SGHNT and CDR2 YYREEE (reference sequence). The CDR3 DNA sequence: TGTGCCAGCAGCCTACGGACAGGGAGTTTTCTAAAGGATGGCTACACCTTC. Translation: CASSLRTGSFLKDGYTF. The full variable domain, its missing parts supplied by reference TRBV5-4 and TRBJ1-2, is ETGVTQSPTHLIKTRGQQVTLRCSSQSGHNTVSWYQQALGQGPQFIFQYYREEENGRGNFPPRFSGLQFPNYSSELNVNALELDDSALYLCASSLRTGSFLKDGYTFGSGTRLTVV.

V and J are TRBV25-1 and TRBJ1-2; D unclear. Looked up from germline, CDR1 is MGHDK and CDR2 is SYGVNS. The CDR3 length is 13 residues. V lost 0 bases to trimming and J lost 2 bases, with 4 bases between them. The DNA for the CDR3 is TGTGCCAGCAGTGAATACGGGAACTATGGCTACACCTTC. This translates into CASSEYGNYGYTF.

The rearrangement links TRBV6-1 to TRBJ1-4; weak D call: TRBD1 (5 bases). Trimming removed 2 bases at V and 5 bases at J, with 15 bases between. The germline gives CDR1 MNHNS, CDR2 SASEGT. The CDR3 runs 16 residues. CDR3 loop: CASSEILGRANEKLFF. CDR3 nucleotides: TGTGCCAGCAGTGAAATTTTGGGCAGGGCGAATGAAAAACTGTTTTTT.

The chain has TRBV7-3 and TRBJ2-3; D remains ambiguous. CDR3 length: 15 residues. Trimming pared 0 bases from V and 2 bases from J, leaving 9 bases between. Germline V CDR1 and CDR2: SGHTA, FQGTGA. CDR3 protein: CASSLTGYNTDTQYF. CDR3 DNA: TGTGCCAGCAGCTTAACGGGCTACAACACAGATACGCAGTATTTT.

The chain is built from TRBV13 and TRBJ2-7, with D tentatively TRBD1 (6 bases). Trimming took off 6 bases at V and 1 base at J, with 16 bases between the two ends. This CDR3 has 15 residues. The germline CDR1 and CDR2 sequences are PRHDT and FYEKMQ (reference sequence). This chain's CDR3 is CASRRSGTPSYEQYF. The CDR3 nucleotides read TGTGCCAGCAGACGATCCGGGACACCATCCTACGAGCAGTACTTC. Filled out from reference TRBV13 and TRBJ2-7, the complete variable domain reads AAGVIQSPRHLIKEKRETATLKCYPIPRHDTVYWYQQGPGQDPQFLISFYEKMQSDKGSIPDRFSAQQFSDYHSELNMSSLELGDSALYFCASRRSGTPSYEQYFGPGTRLTVT.

The chain combines TRBV27 with TRBJ1-1; unclear D gene. CDR1 and CDR2 from the germline V gene are MNHEY and SMNVEV (reference sequence). Trimming pared 1 base from V and 6 bases from J, leaving 18 bases between. The length of the CDR3 is 16 residues. CDR3 DNA: TGTGCCAGCAGTTTATTCGGCCCGCGGGGTATTGCTGAAGCTTTCTTT. As protein: CASSLFGPRGIAEAFF.

This clone occurred a few times. The J gene is TRBJ2-1, the V gene TRBV2, with D possibly matching TRBD1 (5 bases). With 6 bases removed from V and 0 bases from J, the gap between germline ends came to 21 bases. The V gene's germline CDR1 is SNHLY and CDR2 FYNNEI. This CDR3 has 18 residues. CDR3 nucleotides: TGTGCCAGCAGGGGGCCTCCAGAGAACCGAATCTCCTACAATGAGCAGTTCTTC. Protein: CASRGPPENRISYNEQFF.

V gene TRBV12-5 combines with J gene TRBJ2-5; D perhaps matches TRBD2 (6 bases). Between the trimmed V and J ends, which lost 3 bases and 1 base, there was a span of 6 bases. Germline-derived CDR1 and CDR2 are LGHNT and FRNRAP. The length of the CDR3 is 13 residues. This CDR3 is CASGLAGQETQYF. The CDR3 DNA reads as TGTGCTAGTGGTTTAGCGGGCCAAGAGACCCAGTACTTC.